The source of this T cell receptor (beta chain) is a study of T cell responses to AZD1222 COVID-19 vaccine. Overall study findings and caveats: Distributed over spike, vaccine-associated CD4 TCRs predominated at 160-218 and 743-854.

TCRdb's copy holds only in-frame clones and misses some; the assay was immunoSEQ multiplex PCR. The sample has 120,000 to 150,000 clones, roughly 90% seen once; the top ten hold roughly 1.5%. Points on this clone: What it binds is unknown.

Looked up from germline, CDR1 is SQVTM and CDR2 is ANQGSEA. Trimming left V 4 bases short and J 4 bases short, with 13 bases between. The CDR3 spans 13 residues. Combined were second doses at about 4 or about 12 weeks. This sequence was found in an adult who received the AZD1222 COVID-19 vaccine. The rearrangement uses TRBV29-1 and TRBJ1-1, with D maybe TRBD1 (5 bases). The specimen was peripheral blood, collected 28 days after the second AZD1222 dose. This chain's CDR3 is CSVGNSGGTEAFF. For the CDR3, the DNA is TGCAGCGTTGGGAATAGTGGGGGCACTGAAGCTTTCTTT.